What follows describes a single T cell receptor (beta chain). The antigen remains undetermined. This specimen comes from a study of T cell responses to AZD1222 COVID-19 vaccine. Study-wide results and limits: It was only after the peak T cell response that any repertoires were sampled.

Only in-frame clones appear in the TCRdb table, and some are missing; sequencing was by immunoSEQ multiplex PCR. The sample carries approximately 150,000 clones, about 94% recorded once. This CDR3 contains 15 residues. Germline loops: CDR1 MNHNS, CDR2 SASEGT. V lost 3 bases and J lost 8, with 18 bases in between. The chain couples TRBV6-1 to TRBJ2-3; D is unresolved. The receptor's source is an adult in good health. Sample: peripheral blood, taken on day 0 of AZD1222 vaccination. The CDR3 DNA sequence: TGTGCCAGCAGTGATCTGGGCTGGGTAGTACGTACGCAGTATTTT. This encodes CASSDLGWVVRTQYF.